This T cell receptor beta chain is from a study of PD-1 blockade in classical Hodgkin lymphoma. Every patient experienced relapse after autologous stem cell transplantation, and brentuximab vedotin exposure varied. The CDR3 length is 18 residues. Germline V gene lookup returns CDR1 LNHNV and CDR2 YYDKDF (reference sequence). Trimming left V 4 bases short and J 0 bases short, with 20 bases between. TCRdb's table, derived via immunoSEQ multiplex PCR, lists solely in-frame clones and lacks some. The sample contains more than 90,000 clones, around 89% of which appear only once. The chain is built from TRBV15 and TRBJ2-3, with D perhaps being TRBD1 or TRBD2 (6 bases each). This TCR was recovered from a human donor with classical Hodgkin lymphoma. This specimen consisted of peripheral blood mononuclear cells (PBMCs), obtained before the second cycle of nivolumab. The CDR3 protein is CATSTRGHGAGSTDTQYF. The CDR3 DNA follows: TGTGCCACCAGCACCCGGGGGCATGGGGCAGGGAGCACAGATACGCAGTATTTT. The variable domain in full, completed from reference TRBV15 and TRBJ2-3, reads DAMVIQNPRYQVTQFGKPVTLSCSQTLNHNVMYWYQQKSSQAPKLLFHYYDKDFNNEADTPDNFQSRRPNTSFCFLDIRSPGLGDTAMYLCATSTRGHGAGSTDTQYFGPGTRLTVL.